One sample yielded the 23 T cell receptor beta chains listed below, sequenced in a study of T cell changes during pregnancy in multiple sclerosis. Data came from immunoSEQ multiplex PCR; TCRdb stores just in-frame clones and leaves some out. This sample yields about 50,000 clones, of which roughly nine tenths are seen a single time; about 10% belongs to the top ten. The source was CD8+ T cells from peripheral blood mononuclear cells, collected after pregnancy. Receptors originate from a female donor with multiple sclerosis, enrolled in a pregnancy study.

As DNA, the CDR3 is TGTGCCACCAGGGTCAGCTCCTACAATGAGCAGTTCTTC. It specifies CATRVSSYNEQFF. This chain uses TRBV15 with TRBJ2-1, with unresolved D. Germline V gene lookup returns CDR1 LNHNV and CDR2 YYDKDF (reference sequence). CDR3 size: 13 residues. Trimming cost V 6 bases and J 0 bases, with 6 bases left between them.

V and J are TRBV5-1 and TRBJ1-2; no clear D. Trimming took 4 bases from V and 3 from J, leaving 7 bases between them. This CDR3 spans 12 amino acids. Germline values: CDR1 SGHRS, CDR2 YFSETQ. Written as DNA, the CDR3 is TGCGCCAGCAGCACCGCGGACTATGGCTACACCTTC. It translates to CASSTADYGYTF.

J is TRBJ2-3 and V is TRBV15; TRBD2 matches 7 bases. The J segment lost 1 base and the V segment lost 0 bases, leaving 1 base of the junction unmatched. Germline V gene sequence: CDR1 LNHNV, CDR2 YYDKDF (reference sequence). The CDR3 runs to 15 residues. CDR3 in DNA: TGTGCCACCAGCAGAGATCGGGAGGGCACAGATACGCAGTATTTT. Translated: CATSRDREGTDTQYF.

The chain is built from TRBV10-2 and TRBJ1-5, with 7 nucleotides matching TRBD1. The V gene end was trimmed by 3 bases and the J gene end by 5 bases; junction bases not matched to a gene: 10. The length of the CDR3 is 16 residues. Germline CDR1 is WSHSY and CDR2 is SAAADI. The CDR3 bases are TGCGCCAGCAGTGAATCCCTGGACAGGACGGATCAGCCCCAGCATTTT. The encoded protein is CASSESLDRTDQPQHF.

This clone was observed once. The rearrangement uses TRBV10-2 and TRBJ1-2, with TRBD1 matching over 10 bases. The CDR3 totals 17 residues. V lost 8 bases to trimming and J lost 4 bases; unmatched junction nucleotides: 16. CDR1 WSHSY and CDR2 SAAADI come from the germline V gene. For the CDR3, the DNA is TGCGCCAGCCAGATCGCCGGGACAGGGGCCTGGGGCTATGGCTACACCTTC. Translated: CASQIAGTGAWGYGYTF.

The chain couples TRBV2 to TRBJ2-6; D is perhaps TRBD1 (6 bases). The CDR3 has 17 residues. V lost 2 bases and J lost 2, with 13 bases in between. From germline, CDR1 is SNHLY and CDR2 FYNNEI. CDR3 nucleotides: TGTGCCAGCAGTGAAACAGGGTCGGGAACTGGGGCCAACGTCCTGACTTTC. This translates into CASSETGSGTGANVLTF.

V is TRBV25-1 and J is TRBJ2-5, with 10 bases identical to TRBD2. From germline, CDR1 is MGHDK and CDR2 SYGVNS. V was pared by 9 bases and J by 5 bases, with 18 bases of the junction left unmatched. The CDR3 is 17 amino acids. CDR3 DNA: TGTGCCAGTTCCGAGGCGGAAAGCGGGGGGGGGTATGAGACCCAGTACTTC. Its protein product is CASSEAESGGGYETQYF. The whole variable domain, filled in from reference TRBV25-1 and TRBJ2-5, reads EADIYQTPRYLVIGTGKKITLECSQTMGHDKMYWYQQDPGMELHLIHYSYGVNSTEKGDLSSESTVSRIRTEHFPLTLESARPSHTSQYLCASSEAESGGGYETQYFGPGTRLLVL.

V gene TRBV27 combines with J gene TRBJ2-3; no clear D. Germline V gene sequence: CDR1 MNHEY, CDR2 SMNVEV (reference sequence). The CDR3 runs 16 residues. V was shortened by 1 base and J by 0 bases, with 11 bases between the two germline ends. CDR3 amino acids: CASSLFYRSSTDTQYF. CDR3 bases: TGTGCCAGCAGTTTATTTTACAGATCTAGCACAGATACGCAGTATTTT.

This rearrangement joins TRBV30 to TRBJ2-7; 7 positions match TRBD1. CDR1 is GTSNPN, CDR2 SVGIG, per germline (reference sequence). V was clipped by 1 base and J by 6 bases; unmatched bases: 9. This CDR3 spans 14 amino acids. DNA for the CDR3: TGTGCCTGGAGTGACCGGGACAGATCTCTCGAGCAGTACTTC. It is translated as CAWSDRDRSLEQYF.

As to this clone: This same CDR3 is encoded by further DNA sequences in the sample. This sequence joins TRBV18 and TRBJ2-2; TRBD1 agrees at 8 bases. Germline CDR1 and CDR2: KGHSH and LQKENI. This CDR3 comprises 15 residues. The ends lost 6 bases at V and 6 bases at J; junction bases unmatched: 9. CDR3 sequence (DNA): TGTGCCAGCTCGCCTCCGGACAGGGTTGCCGGGGAGCTGTTTTTT. The encoded protein is CASSPPDRVAGELFF.

This clone appeared a single time. Germline and junction disagree at one end, which may indicate a read error. The CDR3 nucleotides read TGTGCCAGCAGTGGGACTAGCGGGGGGGCCTATTTTGTCTTC. Its translation is CASSGTSGGAYFVF. The chain recombines TRBV9 with TRBJ2-7; 16 bases agree with TRBD2. CDR1 is SGDLS and CDR2 is YYNGEE in the germline V gene. This CDR3 is built from 14 residues.

This clone was seen a handful of times. The CDR3 loop is CASSFTGPPLHF. DNA for the CDR3: TGTGCCAGTAGCTTCACAGGGCCACCCCTCCACTTT. This rearrangement joins TRBV19 to TRBJ1-6, with D perhaps TRBD1 (6 bases). This CDR3 has 12 amino acids. Trimming removed 6 bases at V and 11 bases at J, with 11 bases between. CDR1 and CDR2 from the germline V gene are LNHDA and SQIVND (reference sequence).

The J gene is TRBJ2-3, the V gene TRBV2; 8 bases agree with TRBD2. Germline V CDR1 and CDR2: SNHLY, FYNNEI. The CDR3 extends over 16 amino acids. Trimming took 4 bases from V and 0 from J; bases not matched to a gene: 6. CDR3: CASSGEPSGSTDTQYF. CDR3 sequence (DNA): TGTGCCAGCAGTGGGGAACCTAGCGGGAGCACAGATACGCAGTATTTT.

The chain recombines TRBV23-1 with TRBJ2-5, with 7 positions matching TRBD1. TRBV23-1 is an open reading frame whose function is uncertain. This CDR3 has 18 residues. The ends lost 2 bases at V and 3 bases at J; junction bases unmatched: 15. The DNA of the CDR3 is TGCGCCAGCAGTCAACCAAGGGAGTCGGGACAGCGAAAAGAGACCCAGTACTTC. Encoded protein: CASSQPRESGQRKETQYF.

This clone was seen only a few times. CDR3 region: CASTDGTGGLNGYTF. CDR3 DNA: TGTGCCAGCACCGATGGGACAGGGGGCTTGAATGGCTACACCTTC. V and J are TRBV6-1 and TRBJ1-2; 12 bases align to TRBD1. The CDR3 runs 15 residues. V lost 7 bases and J lost 6; bases outside the gene matches: 9. Germline CDR1 MNHNS, CDR2 SASEGT.

The J gene is TRBJ2-4, the V gene TRBV29-1; maybe TRBD2 (5 bases). V was trimmed by 1 base and J by 2 bases, leaving 12 bases between them. Per the germline V gene, CDR1 is SQVTM and CDR2 is ANQGSEA. CDR3 size: 15 residues. The CDR3 DNA reads TGCAGCGTTGAAGGGCAGGCGGGCCCCAAAAACATTCAGTACTTC. Amino acids: CSVEGQAGPKNIQYF. Looking up the rest from reference TRBV29-1 and TRBJ2-4 gives the full variable domain: SAVISQKPSRDICQRGTSLTIQCQVDSQVTMMFWYRQQPGQSLTLIATANQGSEATYESGFVIDKFPISRPNLTFSTLTVSNMSPEDSSIYLCSVEGQAGPKNIQYFGAGTRLSVL.

The V gene is TRBV27, the J gene TRBJ1-1; D perhaps matches TRBD1 (5 bases). Trimming removed 2 bases from V and 4 bases from J, with 8 bases in between. The CDR3 runs to 13 residues. Germline CDR1 and CDR2: MNHEY and SMNVEV (reference sequence). The CDR3 DNA reads as TGTGCCAGCAGTTTAAGGGGAACCACTGAAGCTTTCTTT. This encodes CASSLRGTTEAFF.

V is TRBV6-5 and J is TRBJ1-2, with TRBD1 matching 10 bases. CDR1 MNHEY and CDR2 SVGAGI come from the germline V gene. This CDR3 has 14 amino acids. V dropped 5 bases and J dropped 6; count of bases not matched to a gene: 6. The DNA of the CDR3 is TGTGCCAGCAGTCGACAGGGGGCTGCGCATGGCTACACCTTC. This encodes CASSRQGAAHGYTF.

The rearrangement uses TRBV5-1 and TRBJ2-1; 16 bases map to TRBD2. V lost 5 bases and J lost 4; bases outside the gene matches: 9. CDR1 and CDR2 from the germline V gene are SGHRS and YFSETQ. The CDR3 is 18 residues long. CDR3 sequence: CASRVPGLAGGQYNEQFF. Written as DNA, the CDR3 is TGCGCCAGCAGGGTACCGGGACTAGCGGGGGGGCAGTACAATGAGCAGTTCTTC.

The rearrangement links TRBV29-1 to TRBJ2-5, with a tentative D call TRBD1 (5 bases). Germline V gene sequence: CDR1 SQVTM, CDR2 ANQGSEA. CDR3 length: 11 amino acids. V dropped 7 bases and J dropped 3 bases, with 9 bases sitting between them. The CDR3 DNA sequence: TGCAGCGCCCTAGGGGAAGAGACCCAGTACTTC. This translates into CSALGEETQYF.

This clone has a handful of counts. V usage is TRBV4-2 and J usage is TRBJ1-5; D call uncertain. There are 18 residues in the CDR3. V was clipped by 0 bases and J by 5 bases, with 20 bases between them. From germline, CDR1 is LGHNA and CDR2 YNFKEQ. The CDR3 sequence is CASSQDLREGGEDQPQHF. DNA for the CDR3: TGTGCCAGCAGCCAAGATCTGCGTGAAGGAGGAGAAGATCAGCCCCAGCATTTT.

The CDR3 DNA sequence: TGTGCCAGCTCTTCGACAGGTTATAGCAATCAGCCCCAGCATTTT. It yields the protein CASSSTGYSNQPQHF. The chain has TRBV18 and TRBJ1-5; D possibly corresponds to TRBD1 (6 bases). The germline V gene encodes CDR1 KGHSH and CDR2 LQKENI. V was shortened by 6 bases and J by 0 bases, with 12 bases between the two germline ends. This CDR3 is 15 amino acids long.

The J gene is TRBJ1-4, the V gene TRBV10-3; D remains ambiguous. Deletions cut 3 bases from V and 8 bases from J, with 16 bases between. The germline V gene encodes CDR1 ENHRY and CDR2 SYGVKD. The CDR3 covers 15 residues. The DNA for the CDR3 is TGTGCCATCAGTGACACTAAGGAGATCCGCGAAAAACTGTTTTTT. Protein: CAISDTKEIREKLFF.